The clone carrying this T cell receptor (beta chain) appeared a single time. Its antigen is currently unknown. The data were taken from a study of cytomegalovirus exposure and HLA in healthy donors. Overall study context: A subsequent analysis reported that the approximately 120 validation repertoires were produced on the same platform that had also been used for the roughly 700 first-cohort repertoires. Study-wide results and limits: There were around 160 TCR beta chains listed as cytomegalovirus-associated. In vitro data verified three CMV-associated chains as specific for CMV antigens.

TCRdb's table, derived via immunoSEQ multiplex PCR, lists solely in-frame clones and lacks some. In the table there are tens of thousands of clones, approximately 95% of which are singletons. The germline gives CDR1 SGHRS, CDR2 YFSETQ. The CDR3 extends over 14 amino acids. Trimming cost V 3 bases and J 8 bases; bases outside gene matches: 3. The sequence came from a woman aged 18-30 years in good health and CMV-seropositive. The sequencing input was PBMCs. V usage is TRBV5-1 and J usage is TRBJ1-4; 11 bases agree with TRBD1. The DNA for the CDR3 is TGCGCCAGCAGCTATGGGACAGGGGGGGAAAAACTGTTTTTT. Translation gives CASSYGTGGEKLFF.